Listed below are T cell receptor beta chains from one sample, sequenced in a study of regulatory T cells in long-lasting Graves disease. Each CDR3 protein gets one entry after TCRdb re-called the multiplex PCR reads with MiXCR. Counted here are 400,000 to 550,000 distinct CDR3 sequences, 16% occurring once; the ten biggest clones make up about 23%. These records were also assigned to another study, of T cells in Graves' hyperthyroidism and ophthalmopathy.

The source was peripheral blood mononuclear cells (PBMCs), collected at new diagnosis, from a patient treated with antithyroid drugs. These receptors were taken from a woman aged 18-35 years with Graves disease. Each CDR3 is given with its conserved first and last residue. D genes are given only for firm matches. Expanded clones are given a class, and other clones once, few, many or no size at all.

j_gene	abundance	d_gene	v_gene	CDR3nt	CDR3aa
TRBJ1-5	few	-	TRBV29-1	TGCAGCGCCGCATCGGGGTTGAATCAGCCCCAGCATTTT	CSAASGLNQPQHF
TRBJ2-1	-	TRBD1	TRBV6-1	TGTGCCAGCAAATCGACCGGACAGGGGTACGGGGGCGGGATCGGGTACAATGAGCAGTTCTTC	CASKSTGQGYGGGIGYNEQFF
TRBJ2-7	many	TRBD2	TRBV6-1	TGTGCCAGCAGTGTGCTACTAGCGGGAGTCGAGCAGTACTTC	CASSVLLAGVEQYF
TRBJ2-1	many	-	TRBV2	TGTGCCAGCAGTGGATCCCCGGGGTGGTTCTTC	CASSGSPGWFF
TRBJ2-1	many	-	TRBV5-1	TGCGCCAGCAGCTTGGACGGGGTCACCTACAATGAGCAGTTCTTC	CASSLDGVTYNEQFF
TRBJ2-5	few	TRBD2	TRBV10-2	TGCGCCAGCAGTTATCTAGCGGCAATCCAAGAGACCCAGTACTTC	CASSYLAAIQETQYF
TRBJ2-2	many	-	TRBV30	TGTGCCTGGAGTGTATGGGATTCCGGGGAGCTGTTTTTT	CAWSVWDSGELFF
TRBJ2-2	-	TRBD1	TRBV6-1	TGTGCCAGCCAGGGGGTGAGGGTAAACACCGGGGAGCTGTTTTTT	CASQGVRVNTGELFF
TRBJ2-2	-	TRBD2	TRBV7-2	TGTGCCAGCAGCTTAGCCTCCGGGAGGGGTACCGGGGAGCTGTTTTTT	CASSLASGRGTGELFF
TRBJ1-1	many	-	TRBV2	TGTGCCAGCACCTATGACAGAAACACTGAAGCTTTCTTT	CASTYDRNTEAFF
TRBJ2-1	many	TRBD2	TRBV12-3/TRBV12-4	TGTGCCAGCAGTCCACATAGCGGGAGCGATGAGCAGTTCTTC	CASSPHSGSDEQFF
TRBJ2-3	many	-	TRBV3-1	TGTGCCAGCAGCCAAGTCGCAGATACGCAGTATTTT	CASSQVADTQYF